This passage covers 3 T cell receptor beta chains from one sample sequenced in a study of T cell responses to AZD1222 COVID-19 vaccine (dated by TCRdb to about 2021). The time point label here, explained by the study, means: baseline before first vaccination. Library preparation employed the immunoSEQ multiplex PCR assay. Not all clones reach the TCRdb copy of this immuneACCESS table, which keeps in-frame sequences only. Checked studies attribute under half of the gap to unresolved V genes and leave the rest unexplained. This sample has more than 110,000 clones in its table, and just over 90% of those were observed once. The top ten hold roughly 9% of the sample. The source material was peripheral blood, sampled on day 0 of AZD1222 vaccination. These TCRs come from an adult in good health.

The count of this clone is one. The V gene is TRBV5-1, the J gene TRBJ1-1; D uncertain. Germline V gives CDR1 SGHRS, CDR2 YFSETQ. This CDR3 comprises 15 residues. The ends were cut back, 5 bases at V and 2 bases at J, with 16 bases in the middle. CDR3 amino acids: CASRPLDPPNTEAFF. CDR3 sequence (DNA): TGCGCCAGCAGACCCCTTGACCCTCCAAACACTGAAGCTTTCTTT.

The chain couples TRBV5-1 to TRBJ1-5, with TRBD1 as a possible D gene (6 bases). There are 18 residues in the CDR3. The V gene lost 0 bases and the J gene lost 0 bases, with 16 bases spanning the gap. The germline gives CDR1 SGHRS, CDR2 YFSETQ. The CDR3 sequence: CASSLARQVGYSNQPQHF. The CDR3 DNA reads TGCGCCAGCAGCTTGGCGCGACAGGTGGGGTATAGCAATCAGCCCCAGCATTTT.

The V gene is TRBV5-5, the J gene TRBJ1-1; weak D call: TRBD1 (5 bases). CDR3 length equals 13 residues. Between the trimmed V and J ends, which lost 0 bases and 9 bases, there was a span of 12 bases. Germline values: CDR1 SGHKS, CDR2 YYEKEE (reference sequence). CDR3 bases: TGTGCCAGCAGCTTGGGTGACAGCCGAAAAGCTTTCTTT. Amino acids: CASSLGDSRKAFF.